This TCR beta chain derives from a study of human T cells and chemical hapten exposure (dated by TCRdb to about 2021). For context, the study as a whole: For sensitization, 2% DPC in acetone was applied to a 2 cm by 2 cm area of upper inner arm skin. Patch tests used Finn chambers with 0.01% DPC on the upper back, scored after 6 days by International Contact Dermatitis Research Group standards. The libraries were sequenced as a pool, and the TCR yield per sample differed mostly because of small variations in library volumes within the pool. The mostly female patient cohort included alopecia areata with under or over 50% scalp involvement, alopecia totalis and alopecia universalis. For TCR sequencing, blood came from approximately 29 alopecia patients at anywhere from one to four time points (pre-sensitization, 2, 6 and 24 weeks). The study tracked peripheral blood TCR repertoire changes in vivo during primary and secondary sensitization to the hapten diphenylcyclopropenone (DPC) in alopecia patients. Patient blood was sampled pre-sensitization (week 0) and at 2, 6 and about 24 weeks after DPC sensitization. Both TCR alpha and TCR beta chains were sequenced from each blood RNA sample. Throughout the approximately 22-week study period, patients were also given weekly therapeutic DPC doses on the scalp.

Broader findings and caveats from the paper: DPC sensitization did not change the number of TCRs with a frequency above 1 in 1000, and there was no evidence of changes in global repertoire structure. Alopecia, a presumed autoimmune disease, was present in all patients, so the immune response of the patients might differ from that of healthy individuals. Repeated subsampling changed both the strength of the expansion versus patch-test correlation and the threshold at which that correlation became significant. Significantly more large CDR3 similarity clusters were formed by expanded TCRs than by pre-sensitization or healthy control sets, consistent with antigen-driven responses. Patch test score was positively correlated with the number of PT1 expanded TCRs, with significance at thresholds 8, 16 and 32 but not at 4.

On this clonotype itself: The antigen it recognizes is unknown. No base-level quality is on record; no much larger clone is a single base apart.

The time point label, read with the paper, signifies: pre-sensitization, week 0. The sample's treatment or condition label, in plain terms: therapeutic diphenylcyclopropenone sensitization with weekly scalp DPC. Total RNA was extracted from unfractionated whole blood that had been collected in Tempus Blood RNA tubes. Blood at each patch-test visit was drawn before the patch test was applied. To be eligible, patients had to be aged 18 to 70, diagnosed with alopecia and judged suitable for DPC therapy, while pregnant patients were excluded. The library was prepared using RACE. The instrument was a NextSeq 500. Library preparation attached unique molecular identifiers to individual cDNA molecules for quantitative, reproducible TCR counting. In the authors' own workflow: The median number of TCRs per sample was roughly 100,000, ranging from roughly 20,000 to 700,000. V, J and CDR3 annotation of the TCR reads was carried out using the Decombinator software suite. For the PS versus PT1 abundance plots, all samples were subsampled to the same number of TCRs (28,000). TCRs were defined as expanded if absent before sensitization and observed at least eight times at the 2-week time point. TCRdb took the public reads, trimmed them with fastp at Q25, ran MiXCR for clone calling and kept in-frame beta chains. Here each entry gathers all rows of one CDR3 protein and keeps the most common genes and DNA. The V and J calls reflect TCRdb's pipeline rather than the authors' work. In all, the sample holds some 49,000 distinct CDR3 sequences, and 8.5% to 10% of those were seen once. The top ten constitute 9.5% to 10% of the sample.

CDR1 and CDR2, looked up from the germline V gene, are MDHEN and SYDVKM. The CDR3 starts with the cysteine, ends with the phenylalanine, and has 13 residues. Only CDR3 DNA remains: 39 bases, in frame from the first base. Trimming removed 2 bases from V and 4 bases from J, leaving 8 bases between the germline ends. The origin of this receptor is a woman in her twenties or thirties with alopecia areata. Some clones in this sample may be carry-over from other donors' samples. The V gene is TRBV28 and the J gene is TRBJ1-1; the D gene assignment is ambiguous. This specimen consisted of whole blood, obtained in connection with sensitization to the hapten diphenylcyclopropenone (DPC). The sequence in DNA is TGTGCCAGCAGTTTAGCGGGCGGCACTGAAGCTTTCTTT. Translated, this gives CASSLAGGTEAFF.